Detailed here is one T cell receptor beta chain. Its antigen remains undetermined. One end of the junction fails to match germline, which may point to a read error. CDR1 and CDR2 are read off the germline V gene (reference sequence) as LNHDA and SQIVND. Its CDR3 holds 14 amino acids, cysteine through phenylalanine. Kept here is only the CDR3 DNA, which spans 42 bases and is read in frame from base 1. The trial excluded patients who had a history of autoimmune disease or who were on systemic immunosuppression. Peripheral blood for TCR sequencing was collected from all dose cohorts at baseline, on cycle 4 day 1, and on cycle 7 day 1. Samples came from an open-label, multicenter, first-in-human phase I dose-escalation trial of ivuxolimab. Adults with locally advanced or metastatic melanoma, renal cell, hepatocellular, or head and neck squamous cell carcinoma were enrolled in the trial. Before TCR sequencing, CD4+ and CD8+ T cells were separately sorted from peripheral blood.

To sequence the TCRbeta CDR3 region, genomic DNA was isolated from the sorted cells. The immunoSEQ Assay was used for sequencing of TCRbeta CDR3 regions. TCRdb limited this immuneACCESS table to in-frame rearrangements with V and J called. A share of clones is missing; checked studies link under half to unresolved V genes, and the rest is unexplained. The sample yields about 110,000 clones; roughly 90% were counted once. 0.27% of the sample rests with the top ten. This sample is drawn from a study of OX40 agonist ivuxolimab in advanced cancers. Background on the whole study: Ivuxolimab was an agonistic, fully human IgG2 monoclonal antibody directed against OX40 (CD134), a costimulatory receptor. Of the approximately 50 dose-escalation patients, hepatocellular carcinoma was present in approximately 20, melanoma in around 15, renal cell carcinoma in 9 and head and neck cancer in 9. Patients were allowed to have had prior anti-PD-1, anti-PD-L1 or anti-CTLA-4 therapy, and 40% to 45% of the dose-escalation patients had been treated with checkpoint inhibitors. Partial responses occurred in three dose-escalation patients: two with cutaneous melanoma and one with hepatocellular carcinoma. The paper covers the monotherapy dose-escalation part of the phase I ivuxolimab trial, which included N ≈ 57 patients. Intravenous ivuxolimab was administered to patients every 2 weeks at six dose levels: 0.01, 0.1, 0.3, 1.5, 3 and 10 mg/kg. Peripheral TCRbeta sequencing aimed to test whether ivuxolimab altered TCR sequence diversity and caused clonal T-cell expansion. In the dose-escalation cohort, roughly 80% of patients were male, and the mean age was roughly 60 years, with a range of about 23 to 90. What the research found in general, with its limitations: Low levels of normalized T-cell clonal expansion were also seen in some patients who did not respond. The antigen specificity of the peripheral T cells that underwent clonal expansion was not determined. After ivuxolimab, more expanded clones were found on average in CD8+ T cells than in CD4+ T cells. In partial responders in the 0.1-3.0 mg/kg groups, normalized peripheral clonal expansion was found to be among the lowest, especially among CD8+ T cells. Clonal expansion of both CD4+ and CD8+ blood T cells was observed from baseline to week 6 at doses 0.1 to 3.0 mg/kg.

This TCR came from an adult with an advanced solid tumor such as melanoma, head and neck, liver or kidney cancer. The sequenced sample was CD4+ or CD8+ T cells sorted from blood, obtained in a trial of the OX40 agonist ivuxolimab. Recombination joined TRBV19 with TRBJ2-3; 8 middle bases align to TRBD2. The CDR3 region has the sequence CASRIAGSTDTQYF. The DNA reads TGTGCCAGTAGGATAGCGGGGAGCACAGATACGCAGTATTTT.